One and the same sample provided the 12 T cell receptor beta chains below, sequenced in a study of post-analysis software for immune sequencing data. Study-level findings and limits: Patients carried five TRBV segments more frequently than controls did, and TRBV5-6, TRBV5-1 and TRBV20-1 were among them.

Every TCR beta cDNA library bore unique molecular identifiers. TCRdb used MiXCR to reprocess the PCR reads, holding one entry per CDR3 protein. Here the sample spans under 650,000 distinct CDR3 sequences, roughly 47% being singletons. Their target antigens are unknown. Sample: blood. The receptors stem from a girl aged 5-17 years with multiple sclerosis.

The gene calls are TRBV5-1 and TRBJ1-2; unclear D gene. The V gene lost 0 bases and the J gene lost 2 bases, with 14 bases spanning the gap. The CDR3 runs 16 residues. Germline V gene lookup returns CDR1 SGHRS and CDR2 YFSETQ. The CDR3 DNA follows: TGCGCCAGCAGCTTGGCGAGGGAGGGTGGAAACTATGGCTACACCTTC. Translating it yields CASSLAREGGNYGYTF.

The chain combines TRBV12-5 with TRBJ1-5; D remains ambiguous. Between the trimmed V and J ends, which lost 7 bases and 0 bases, there was a span of 13 bases. The CDR3 spans 15 residues. The germline V gene has CDR1 LGHNT and CDR2 FRNRAP. In DNA form, the CDR3 reads TGTGCTAGTGACAAAGACACATATAGCAATCAGCCCCAGCATTTT. Its protein is CASDKDTYSNQPQHF.

V and J are TRBV9 and TRBJ2-3; 8 nucleotides match TRBD1. J was trimmed by 2 bases and V by 0 bases; bases with no gene match: 5. This CDR3 region has 16 residues. Germline V lookup: CDR1 SGDLS, CDR2 YYNGEE. The DNA of the CDR3 is TGTGCCAGCAGCGTAGTTGGGACAGGCCTCACAGATACGCAGTATTTT. It yields the protein CASSVVGTGLTDTQYF.

This clonotype was picked up a small number of times. The chain is built from TRBV28 and TRBJ1-5, with 7 bases fitting TRBD1. Per germline, CDR1 MDHEN and CDR2 SYDVKM. The CDR3 runs 16 residues. V trimming: 5 bases; J trimming: 6 bases; junction bases outside the gene matches: 13. CDR3 coding DNA: TGTGCCAGCAGTGAGGGGGCGCAGATTATAGGTCAGCCCCAGCATTTT. Its protein product is CASSEGAQIIGQPQHF.

The chain employs TRBV29-1 and TRBJ2-5, with TRBD2 identical over 13 bases. The J call is in doubt because the DNA end fits TRBJ2-7 better. CDR3 length: 15 amino acids. Looked up from germline, CDR1 is SQVTM and CDR2 is ANQGSEA. Written as DNA, the CDR3 is TGCAGCGTTGGGGGGGGACTAGCGGGGACTTACGAGCAGTACTTC. Translated: CSVGGGLAGTYEQYF.

The CDR3 protein is CSAREASWETQYF. The CDR3 nucleotides read TGCAGTGCTAGAGAAGCTAGCTGGGAGACCCAGTACTTC. The J gene is TRBJ2-5, the V gene TRBV20-1, with a weak D call TRBD2 (5 bases). The CDR3 loop spans 13 amino acids. From germline, CDR1 is DFQATT and CDR2 SNEGSKA (reference sequence). V lost 0 bases, J lost 5 bases, and 10 bases lay in between.

In this sample, this clonotype turned up a few times. CDR3 sequence reads: CSVDHRTGVDGYTF. For the CDR3, the DNA is TGCAGCGTTGATCACCGCACAGGCGTAGATGGCTACACCTTC. The V gene is TRBV29-1, the J gene TRBJ1-2; D is possibly TRBD1 (5 bases). Germline V lookup: CDR1 SQVTM, CDR2 ANQGSEA. Between the trimmed V and J ends, which lost 3 bases and 6 bases, there was a span of 17 bases. The length of the CDR3 is 14 residues.

The chain has TRBV7-9 and TRBJ2-6, with D perhaps matching TRBD2 (6 bases). The CDR3 extends over 19 amino acids. Germline CDR1 reads SEHNR; CDR2 reads FQNEAQ (reference sequence). With 6 bases removed from V and 1 base from J, the gap between germline ends came to 22 bases. CDR3 sequence (DNA): TGTGCCAGCAGTCCTACTGCGCCGGGACTCAGATCTGGGGCCAACGTCCTGACTTTC. It yields the protein CASSPTAPGLRSGANVLTF.

This chain uses TRBV5-6 with TRBJ2-7; maybe TRBD1 (6 bases). V was clipped by 2 bases and J by 2 bases, with 11 bases between them. Germline V gives CDR1 SGHDT, CDR2 YYEEEE. CDR3 length equals 14 residues. The CDR3 loop reads CASSFLRGTYEQYF. CDR3 nucleotide sequence: TGTGCCAGCAGCTTCCTTAGGGGGACCTACGAGCAGTACTTC. The variable domain in full, with the rest retrieved from reference TRBV5-6 and TRBJ2-7, is DAGVTQSPTHLIKTRGQQVTLRCSPKSGHDTVSWYQQALGQGPQFIFQYYEEEERQRGNFPDRFSGHQFPNYSSELNVNALLLGDSALYLCASSFLRGTYEQYFGPGTRLTVT.

The chain uses TRBV15 and TRBJ2-7; TRBD2 might be the D (6 bases). V lost 0 bases and J lost 0, with 9 bases in between. The CDR3 has 15 amino acids. CDR1 LNHNV and CDR2 YYDKDF come from the germline V gene (reference sequence). In nucleotides, the CDR3 is TGTGCCACCAGCAGAGAAGCCGGGAGCTCCTACGAGCAGTACTTC. This encodes CATSREAGSSYEQYF.

Only one count was recorded for this clonotype. This chain joins TRBV4-1 and TRBJ2-7; D is unresolved. The V end lost 2 bases, the J end lost 0 bases, and 8 bases lay between the germline ends. The CDR3 loop spans 14 amino acids. Germline CDR1 reads MGHRA; CDR2 reads YSYEKL. The CDR3 here is CASSQTPASYEQYF. The DNA of the CDR3 is TGCGCCAGCAGCCAAACGCCAGCCTCCTACGAGCAGTACTTC.

This clonotype has only a few counts. V gene TRBV27 combines with J gene TRBJ1-2; 8 bases fit TRBD1. CDR1 is MNHEY, CDR2 SMNVEV, per germline (reference sequence). V dropped 6 bases and J dropped 7; count of bases not matched to a gene: 7. The CDR3 is made up of 13 amino acids. The CDR3 protein is CASRSGGAGGYTF. As DNA, the CDR3 is TGTGCCAGCAGGTCAGGGGGCGCGGGTGGCTACACCTTC.